These 16 T cell receptor beta chains originate from one sample sequenced in a study of blood T cell repertoires in COVID-19. This table comes from immunoSEQ multiplex PCR, and its TCRdb copy is limited to in-frame clones, with some not included. This repertoire shows about 390,000 clones, 85% to 90% found once; its top ten account for about 10%. The sequenced sample consisted of PBMCs or T cells enriched from blood (not recorded which). The receptors here all came from a woman in her forties or fifties who had recovered from COVID-19.

This chain joins TRBV27 and TRBJ2-7, with 11 bases lining up with TRBD2. Trimming took 0 bases from V and 2 from J; bases not matched to a gene: 6. The CDR3 covers 17 residues. Germline CDR1 reads MNHEY; CDR2 reads SMNVEV (reference sequence). Here the CDR3 reads CASSLSLAGGWPYEQYF. The CDR3, as DNA: TGTGCCAGCAGTTTATCGCTAGCGGGGGGATGGCCCTACGAGCAGTACTTC.

The chain employs TRBV5-8 and TRBJ1-6, with D uncertain. With 0 bases removed from V and 6 bases from J, the gap between germline ends came to 10 bases. The CDR3 loop spans 15 amino acids. Germline CDR1 and CDR2: SGHTS and YDEGEE. CDR3 sequence (DNA): TGTGCCAGCAGCTTGGACGGCAGGTTTAATTCACCCCTCCACTTT. Translation: CASSLDGRFNSPLHF. Combining the CDR3 with reference TRBV5-8 and TRBJ1-6 gives the whole variable domain EAGVTQSPTHLIKTRGQQATLRCSPISGHTSVYWYQQALGLGLQFLLWYDEGEERNRGNFPPRFSGRQFPNYSSELNVNALELEDSALYLCASSLDGRFNSPLHFGNGTRLTVT.

DNA for the CDR3: TGTGCCTGGAGTGATACAGGGCGGGCCGGGGAGCTGTTTTTT. It specifies CAWSDTGRAGELFF. The V gene is TRBV30, the J gene TRBJ2-2; D is possibly TRBD1 (6 bases). V lost 1 base and J 6 bases, leaving 12 bases between the germline ends. The CDR3 spans 14 residues. Germline V lookup: CDR1 GTSNPN, CDR2 SVGIG (reference sequence).

The J gene is TRBJ2-1, the V gene TRBV4-2; no reliable D call. This CDR3 has 15 residues. The V and J ends lost 0 bases and 1 base respectively, with 7 bases between them. Germline CDR1 LGHNA, CDR2 YNFKEQ. Here the CDR3 DNA reads TGTGCCAGCAGCCAAGACGAGATGTCCTACAATGAGCAGTTCTTC. Amino acid sequence: CASSQDEMSYNEQFF.

The chain links TRBV10-3 to TRBJ1-2, with D unclear. The ends were cut back, 2 bases at V and 8 bases at J, with 18 bases in the middle. This CDR3 has 15 residues. CDR1 is ENHRY, CDR2 SYGVKD, per germline. DNA for the CDR3: TGTGCCATCAGTGAGGCGGGGTCAAACCTCCTCGGCTACACCTTC. The encoded protein is CAISEAGSNLLGYTF.

The chain couples TRBV18 to TRBJ2-1, with 11 bases lining up with TRBD2. The V segment lost 2 bases and the J segment 6 bases; nucleotides outside the gene matches: 6. Germline V gives CDR1 KGHSH, CDR2 LQKENI. This CDR3 comprises 16 residues. The CDR3 DNA sequence: TGTGCCAGCTCACCAGTCGGGACTAGCGGTATCAATGAGCAGTTCTTC. Its protein is CASSPVGTSGINEQFF.

The chain joins TRBV5-1 to TRBJ2-3; D ambiguous. The CDR3 consists of 15 residues. The germline V gene has CDR1 SGHRS and CDR2 YFSETQ. The V end lost 0 bases, the J end lost 4 bases, and 12 bases lay between the germline ends. The CDR3 DNA reads TGCGCCAGCAGCTTGGGCCCAGATGGCCCAGATACGCAGTATTTT. This translates into CASSLGPDGPDTQYF.

The genes are TRBV24-1 and TRBJ2-2, with TRBD1 matching 8 bases. The CDR3 spans 17 residues. V lost 5 bases and J lost 0; bases outside the gene matches: 7. In germline, CDR1 is KGHDR, CDR2 SFDVKD. CDR3 coding DNA: TGTGCCACCAGTGCCAACACAGGGGGGACGAACACCGGGGAGCTGTTTTTT. Its translation: CATSANTGGTNTGELFF.

The rearrangement links TRBV7-2 to TRBJ1-1, with 9 bases aligning to TRBD1. The germline gives CDR1 SGHTA, CDR2 FQGNSA. The CDR3 extends over 14 amino acids. The junction had 1 base not matched to a gene; V was cut back by 4 bases and J by 1 base. The CDR3, as DNA: TGTGCCAGCAGCTCACAGGGGGCGAACACTGAAGCTTTCTTT. It codes for CASSSQGANTEAFF.

The chain is built from TRBV9 and TRBJ2-5; 7 nucleotides line up with TRBD1. This CDR3 has 15 residues. Per the germline V gene, CDR1 is SGDLS and CDR2 is YYNGEE. V dropped 0 bases and J dropped 5; count of bases not matched to a gene: 7. CDR3 nucleotide sequence: TGTGCCAGCAGCGTAGGGGGGACAGTATCGGAGACCCAGTACTTC. Its protein is CASSVGGTVSETQYF. Supplemented by reference TRBV9 and TRBJ2-5, the full variable domain reads DSGVTQTPKHLITATGQRVTLRCSPRSGDLSVYWYQQSLDQGLQFLIQYYNGEERAKGNILERFSAQQFPDLHSELNLSSLELGDSALYFCASSVGGTVSETQYFGPGTRLLVL.

This clone was recorded only once. The J gene is TRBJ2-5, the V gene TRBV3-1 (or the pseudogene TRBV3-2); TRBD2 might be the D (7 bases). Trimming removed 4 bases at V and 2 bases at J, with 14 bases between. The CDR3 contains 15 residues. From germline, CDR1 is LGHDT and CDR2 YNNKEL (reference sequence). CDR3 nucleotides: TGTGCCAGCAGCCCCGCGGGGGCGATACAAGAGACCCAGTACTTC. Translation: CASSPAGAIQETQYF.

This chain links TRBV12-5 with TRBJ1-5, with a tentative D call TRBD1 (5 bases). Germline V gene data show CDR1 as LGHNT and CDR2 as FRNRAP. V gave up 0 bases and J gave up 12 bases, with 9 bases separating them. The CDR3 loop spans 12 amino acids. The CDR3 DNA sequence: TGTGCTAGTGGTTTGGTACGGGACTTCCAGCATTTT. As protein: CASGLVRDFQHF.

The chain is built from TRBV4-1 and TRBJ2-1; 7 positions agree with TRBD1. The V and J ends lost 4 bases and 8 bases, in that order; junction bases with no gene match: 20. There are 18 residues in the CDR3. The germline CDR1 and CDR2 sequences are MGHRA and YSYEKL. The CDR3 region is CASSPSQGEPRGWDEQFF. Written as DNA, the CDR3 is TGCGCCAGCAGCCCGTCCCAGGGGGAACCCAGGGGATGGGATGAGCAGTTCTTC.

The gene calls are TRBV4-3 and TRBJ1-1; unclear D gene. CDR1 is LGHNA, CDR2 YSLEER, per germline. V was trimmed by 0 bases and J by 7 bases, leaving 9 bases between them. This CDR3 spans 13 amino acids. CDR3 nucleotide sequence: TGCGCCAGCAGCCAAGACTATACTCGTGAAGCTTTCTTT. Translated, it gives CASSQDYTREAFF.

This chain links TRBV29-1 with TRBJ1-1; 7 positions match TRBD1. Per the germline V gene, CDR1 is SQVTM and CDR2 is ANQGSEA. The CDR3 extends over 12 amino acids. V dropped 7 bases and J dropped 4; count of bases not matched to a gene: 6. The CDR3 region is CSADRVSTEAFF. CDR3 DNA: TGCAGCGCTGACAGGGTGTCCACTGAAGCTTTCTTT.

This rearrangement joins TRBV3-1 (or the pseudogene TRBV3-2) to TRBJ2-6; no reliable D call. Per the germline V gene, CDR1 is LGHDT and CDR2 is YNNKEL (reference sequence). CDR3 size: 18 residues. V was trimmed by 1 base and J by 1 base, leaving 14 bases between them. CDR3 amino acids: CASSQGPGGVSGANVLTF. The CDR3 nucleotides read TGTGCCAGCAGCCAAGGTCCAGGTGGCGTTTCTGGGGCCAACGTCCTGACTTTC.